The 14 T cell receptor beta chains below come from one sample, sequenced in a study of tissue T cells after allogeneic stem cell transplantation. Libraries were prepared by immunoSEQ multiplex PCR; TCRdb keeps only in-frame clonotypes and omits some of them. The table records approximately 45,000 clones, roughly 73% of them present only once. Sample: sorted cells pooled from one or two spleens. The source of these receptors is a pool of C57BL/6 mice in good health.

As to this clone: Genes here carry mouse names. The read ends 1 residue shy of where the CDR3 ends; the end is completed using the germline J gene. The rearrangement links TRBV3 to TRBJ2-2, with 9 bases identical to TRBD1. The V and J ends lost 5 bases and 4 bases, in that order; junction bases with no gene match: 2. The CDR3 has 14 residues. Germline V gives CDR1 SNHLY, CDR2 FYNGKV (reference sequence). CDR3 region: CASSPTGGTGQLYF. The DNA read from the CDR3 is TGTGCCAGCAGCCCGACAGGGGGCACCGGGCAGCTCTAC.

In its sample, this clone was seen a few times. Gene names are mouse gene names. Sequencing ends 1 residue short of the CDR3 end; the germline J gene provides the rest. This chain links TRBV12-2 with TRBJ2-7; 9 positions match TRBD1. Trimming at V came to 1 base and at J to 7 bases, leaving 4 bases not matched to a gene. This CDR3 is built from 13 residues. Looked up from germline, CDR1 is SGHLS and CDR2 is HYDKME. The DNA read from the CDR3 is TGTGCCAGCTCTCTTGGGACAGGGTGGGAACAGTAC. This gives the protein CASSLGTGWEQY. The CDR3, in full, reads CASSLGTGWEQYF. The full variable domain, its missing parts supplied by reference TRBV12-2 and TRBJ2-7, is NSGVVQSPRYIIKGKGERSILKCIPISGHLSVAWYQQTQGQELKFFIQHYDKMERDKGNLPSRFSVQQFDDYHSEMNMSALELEDSAVYFCASSLGTGWEQYFGPGTRLTVL.

Concerning this clone itself: Gene names and germline refer to mouse. The read falls 1 residue short of the CDR3 end, and the missing part is taken from the germline J gene. This chain uses TRBV29 with TRBJ2-3; D gene ambiguous. V was trimmed by 0 bases and J by 1 base, leaving 8 bases between them. The CDR3 is 15 amino acids. Germline CDR1 is MSHET and CDR2 is SYDVDS. Incomplete CDR3 DNA: TGTGCTAGCAGTTTATCGAAGGCAGGTGCAGAAACGCTGTAT. Protein product: CASSLSKAGAETLY. The whole CDR3 reads CASSLSKAGAETLYF.

Concerning this clone itself: The listed genes are named as in mouse. With the read ending 1 residue before the CDR3 end, the germline J gene is used to fill in that end. This sample includes further DNA sequences coding for the same CDR3. The rearrangement joins TRBV3 to TRBJ2-7; D is perhaps TRBD2 (7 bases). The V and J ends lost 3 bases and 7 bases respectively, with 10 bases between them. Germline V gene lookup returns CDR1 SNHLY and CDR2 FYNGKV (reference sequence). The CDR3 sequence is 12 residues long. CDR3 in amino acids: CASSLGGGEQYF. Incomplete CDR3 DNA: TGTGCCAGCAGCTTGGGGGGCGGGGAACAGTAC.

In this sample, this clone turned up once. All gene names here are mouse names. The read finishes 1 residue shy of the CDR3 end, and the germline J gene is used to complete it. The chain links TRBV13-2 to TRBJ1-4; D is undetermined. CDR3 length: 15 amino acids. Deletions cut 0 bases from V and 0 bases from J, with 6 bases between. Germline values: CDR1 NNHNN, CDR2 SYGAGS (reference sequence). CDR3 bases read: TGTGCCAGCGGTGATGGACAAATTTCCAACGAAAGATTATTT. Its protein product is CASGDGQISNERLF. The whole CDR3 is CASGDGQISNERLFF.

A few counts support this clone. Gene names are mouse gene names. The read halts 1 residue ahead of the CDR3 end, with the missing end drawn from the germline J gene. The J gene is TRBJ1-1, the V gene TRBV15; the D is unclear. Trimming left V 3 bases short and J 0 bases short, with 2 bases between. The CDR3 is 12 residues long. CDR1 and CDR2 from the germline V gene are SGHND and FRSKSL. The CDR3 DNA, read in part, is TGTGCCAGCAGTTTTGCAAACACAGAAGTCTTC. Translation: CASSFANTEVF. The full-length CDR3 reads as CASSFANTEVFF.

Details on this clone: Mouse names are used for the genes. The read finishes 1 residue shy of the CDR3 end, and the germline J gene is used to complete it. Other DNA variants within this sample encode the same CDR3. The chain recombines TRBV13-2 with TRBJ1-3; no reliable D call. Trimming took off 4 bases at V and 0 bases at J, with 5 bases between the two ends. CDR1 NNHNN and CDR2 SYGAGS come from the germline V gene (reference sequence). The CDR3 is 13 amino acids. The CDR3 region is CASGQNSGNTLYF. The DNA read from the CDR3 is TGTGCCAGCGGTCAAAATTCTGGAAATACGCTCTAT.

About this clone itself: The junction departs from the called germline gene at one end, perhaps through a read error. Here the gene names and germline are mouse. With the read ending 1 residue before the CDR3 end, the germline J gene is used to fill in that end. The chain uses TRBV3 and TRBJ1-5; tentatively, D is TRBD1 (5 bases). The CDR3 is 14 amino acids. Germline CDR1 reads SNHLY; CDR2 reads FYNGKV (reference sequence). CDR3 DNA, as far as it was read: TGTGCCAGCAGCAACAGGCTTAACAACCACGCTCCGCTT. Protein sequence: CASSNRLNNHAPL. The whole CDR3 is CASSNRLNNHAPLF.

Regarding this clone: These gene names are mouse names. The CDR3 end is not reached by the read, which stops 1 residue before it; the germline J gene fills it in. The chain recombines TRBV13-1 with TRBJ2-1, with D unresolved. Deletions cut 3 bases from V and 3 bases from J, with 1 base between. Germline V gives CDR1 NSHNY, CDR2 SYGAGN. This CDR3 contains 11 residues. The CDR3 loop reads CASSAYAEQFF. The sequenced part of the CDR3 DNA is TGTGCCAGCAGTGCCTATGCTGAGCAGTTC.

Of note for this clone: Gene names refer to mouse genes. The read falls 1 residue short of the CDR3 end, and the missing part is taken from the germline J gene. The chain employs TRBV13-3 and TRBJ2-5; 8 bases are shared with TRBD2. Trimming took 1 base from V and 0 from J; bases not matched to a gene: 4. The CDR3 sequence is 16 residues long. Germline values: CDR1 NNHDY, CDR2 SYVADS. Incomplete CDR3 DNA: TGTGCCAGCAGTGATAACTGGGGGCCTAACCAAGACACCCAGTAC. It codes for CASSDNWGPNQDTQY. The entire CDR3 is CASSDNWGPNQDTQYF.

A word on this clone: All gene names here are mouse names. The observed sequence ends 1 residue before the CDR3 terminus, with the missing tail filled in from the germline J gene. The rearrangement joins TRBV19 to TRBJ1-2, with D perhaps TRBD1 (5 bases). Germline loops: CDR1 FNHDT, CDR2 SITEND (reference sequence). V was cut by 3 bases and J by 0 bases, with 9 bases left in between. The CDR3 contains 14 residues. The DNA read from the CDR3 is TGTGCCAGCAGTAAGGACAATGCAAACTCCGACTACACC. It specifies CASSKDNANSDYT. Given in full, the CDR3 is CASSKDNANSDYTF.

Notes on this clone: All gene names here are mouse names. The CDR3 goes on 1 residue after the read ends, and that part is filled in from the germline J gene. This chain joins TRBV1 and TRBJ2-7; D is undetermined. The CDR3 covers 11 residues. Germline V gene data show CDR1 as NSQYPW and CDR2 as LRSPGD (reference sequence). Trimming removed 0 bases at V and 7 bases at J, with 4 bases between. Incomplete CDR3 DNA: TGCACCTGCAGTGCAGAATTCGAACAGTAC. Translating it yields CTCSAEFEQY. Given in full, the CDR3 is CTCSAEFEQYF.

Details on this clone: Gene labels here are mouse ones. The CDR3 sequence is CASSQEGFQDTQYF. The CDR3 bases that were read are TGTGCCAGCAGCCAAGAGGGCTTCCAAGACACCCAGTAC. J is TRBJ2-5 and V is TRBV5; no clear D. The read comes to an end 1 residue before the CDR3 does, leaving the germline J gene to fill in the end. Trimming left V 0 bases short and J 2 bases short, with 6 bases between. CDR1 and CDR2 from the germline V gene are LGHNA and YNLKQL (reference sequence). CDR3 length: 14 residues.

Comments on this clone: These gene names are mouse names. Read coverage stops 1 residue before the CDR3 terminus; the germline J gene supplies the remainder. The chain combines TRBV5 with TRBJ2-2, with 9 bases fitting TRBD2. Germline CDR1 LGHNA, CDR2 YNLKQL (reference sequence). This CDR3 spans 15 amino acids. V lost 4 bases to trimming and J lost 3 bases; unmatched junction nucleotides: 3. CDR3 DNA, as far as it was read: TGTGCCAGCAGCCTGGGGGGGCTAGACACCGGGCAGCTCTAC. This gives the protein CASSLGGLDTGQLY. The CDR3 as a whole reads CASSLGGLDTGQLYF.